This entry is about one T cell receptor beta chain. Its specificity is not known. From the RT-PCR reads, TCRdb called clonotypes with MiXCR, one entry per CDR3 protein. The table has over 400,000 distinct CDR3 sequences, roughly 9.7% seen once. This entry is derived from a study of response to subunit inactivated influenza vaccine. Germline CDR1 is LNHDA and CDR2 is SQIVND (reference sequence). This CDR3 comprises 13 residues. Trimming removed 0 bases from V and 12 bases from J; junction bases left unmatched: 4. Study-wide results and limits: The study's authors posited that every seasonal influenza vaccination enlists few new T cells.

The sequence came from a man between 45 and 60 years old who received an inactivated influenza vaccine. The chain combines TRBV19 with TRBJ2-4; 8 bases are a match to TRBD2. The specimen comprised PBMCs from blood, sampled 35 to 45 days after vaccination. The CDR3, as DNA: TGTGCCAGTAGTATAGATTCCGGGACTAGTCAGTACTTC. Translated: CASSIDSGTSQYF.